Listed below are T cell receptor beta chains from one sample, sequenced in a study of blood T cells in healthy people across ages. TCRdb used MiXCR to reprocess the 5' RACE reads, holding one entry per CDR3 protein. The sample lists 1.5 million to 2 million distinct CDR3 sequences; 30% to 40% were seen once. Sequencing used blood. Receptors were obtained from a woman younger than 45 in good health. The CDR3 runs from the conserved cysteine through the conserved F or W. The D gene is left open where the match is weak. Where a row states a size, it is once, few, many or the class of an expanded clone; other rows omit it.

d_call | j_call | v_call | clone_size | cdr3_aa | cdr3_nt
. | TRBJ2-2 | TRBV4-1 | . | CASSQGPLSGELFF | TGCGCCAGCAGCCAGGGACCACTTAGCGGGGAGCTGTTTTTT
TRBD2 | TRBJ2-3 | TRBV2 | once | CASSGLAVGVGDTQYF | TGTGCCAGCAGCGGACTAGCGGTTGGCGTTGGAGATACGCAGTATTTT
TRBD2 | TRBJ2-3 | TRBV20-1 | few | CSATRKGLAGFLGTDTQYF | TGCAGTGCTACGCGGAAGGGACTAGCGGGATTCCTAGGCACAGATACGCAGTATTTT
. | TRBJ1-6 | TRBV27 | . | CASSLRTGSPLHF | TGTGCCAGCAGTTTGAGGACGGGTTCACCCCTCCACTTT
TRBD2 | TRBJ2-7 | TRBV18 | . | CASSPTSGNVWPSEQYF | TGTGCCAGCTCCCCGACTAGCGGCAACGTCTGGCCTAGCGAGCAGTACTTC
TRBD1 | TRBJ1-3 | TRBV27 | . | CASSLFGTEGNTIYF | TGTGCCAGCAGTTTATTTGGGACAGAGGGAAACACTATATATTTT
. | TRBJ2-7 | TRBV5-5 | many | CASSLSRGSGEGYEQYF | TGTGCCAGCAGCTTGTCCAGGGGATCAGGGGAAGGATACGAGCAGTACTTC
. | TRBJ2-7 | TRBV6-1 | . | CASSARGGNSYEQYF | TGTGCCAGCAGCGCCAGGGGGGGGAACTCCTACGAGCAGTACTTC
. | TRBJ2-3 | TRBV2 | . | CASSEWGTSTDTQYF | TGTGCCAGCAGTGAATGGGGTACCAGCACAGATACGCAGTATTTT
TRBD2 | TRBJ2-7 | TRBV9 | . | CASSAGWRGDPYEQYF | TGTGCCAGCAGCGCAGGGTGGCGGGGGGACCCCTACGAGCAGTACTTC
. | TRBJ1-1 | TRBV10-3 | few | CATLREGFGTEAFF | TGTGCCACCCTACGGGAGGGTTTTGGCACTGAAGCTTTCTTT
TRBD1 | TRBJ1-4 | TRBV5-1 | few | CASSPGKGALIPEKLFF | TGCGCCAGCAGCCCCGGGAAGGGGGCGCTTATACCTGAAAAACTGTTTTTT
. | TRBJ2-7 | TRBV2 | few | CASSVLGEQYF | TGTGCCAGCAGTGTTCTGGGCGAGCAGTACTTC
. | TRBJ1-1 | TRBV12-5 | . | CASGSYQGSNTEAFF | TGTGCTAGTGGTTCGTATCAGGGGTCGAACACTGAAGCTTTCTTT
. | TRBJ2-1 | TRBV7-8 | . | CASSSRPMGEQFF | TGTGCCAGCAGCTCACGCCCGATGGGTGAGCAGTTCTTC
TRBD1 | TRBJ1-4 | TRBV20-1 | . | CSALVQGRTNEKLFF | TGCAGTGCACTCGTACAGGGGCGCACTAATGAAAAACTGTTTTTT
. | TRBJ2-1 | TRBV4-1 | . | CAGSQDDSFSAYNEQFF | TGCGCCGGCAGCCAAGATGACAGCTTTAGCGCCTACAATGAGCAGTTCTTC
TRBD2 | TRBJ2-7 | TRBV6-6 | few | CASSKGLAGYEQYF | TGTGCCAGCAGTAAAGGACTAGCGGGGTACGAGCAGTACTTC
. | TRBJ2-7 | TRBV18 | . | CASSSTITYEQYF | TGCGCCAGCAGCTCGACCATTACCTACGAGCAGTACTTC
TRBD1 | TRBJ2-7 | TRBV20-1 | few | CSATKTGGGYEQYF | TGCAGTGCCACCAAGACAGGGGGTGGATACGAGCAGTACTTC
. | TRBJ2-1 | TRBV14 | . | CASSTGRGSSYNEQFF | TGTGCCAGCAGCACTGGCCGGGGTAGCTCCTACAATGAGCAGTTCTTC
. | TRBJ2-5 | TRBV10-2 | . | CASRGGTLLLEETQYF | TGCGCCAGCAGGGGAGGGACACTCCTTCTGGAGGAGACCCAGTACTTC
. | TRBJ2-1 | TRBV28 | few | CASSLGRGGSEFF | TGTGCCAGCAGTTTAGGGCGAGGGGGATCCGAGTTCTTC
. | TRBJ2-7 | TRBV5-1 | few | CASSDVGRVHEQYF | TGCGCCAGCAGCGACGTGGGCAGGGTCCACGAGCAGTACTTC
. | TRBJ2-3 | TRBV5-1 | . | CASSNGLYSTQYF | TGCGCCAGCAGCAACGGACTGTACAGTACGCAGTATTTT
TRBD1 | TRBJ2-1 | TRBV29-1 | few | CSVGTGGLNEQFF | TGCAGCGTTGGGACAGGGGGCTTGAATGAGCAGTTCTTC
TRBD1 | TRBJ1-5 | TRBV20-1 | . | CSANQIGQGEWDQPQHF | TGCAGTGCTAACCAGATAGGACAGGGGGAATGGGATCAGCCCCAGCATTTT
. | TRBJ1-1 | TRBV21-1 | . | CASSKVEGGKGPEAFF | TGTGCCAGCAGCAAAGTGGAGGGGGGAAAGGGTCCTGAAGCTTTCTTT
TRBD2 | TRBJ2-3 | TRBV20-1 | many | CSARGLAGVDTQYF | TGCAGTGCTAGAGGGCTAGCGGGGGTGGATACGCAGTATTTT
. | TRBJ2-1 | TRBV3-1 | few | CASSQEGGVTGRVIPNEQFF | TGTGCCAGCAGCCAAGAGGGGGGGGTTACAGGGCGGGTAATTCCCAATGAGCAGTTCTTC
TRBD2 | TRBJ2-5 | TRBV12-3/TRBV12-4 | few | CASRLASGIKTQYF | TGTGCCAGCAGGCTCGCTAGCGGTATAAAGACCCAGTACTTC
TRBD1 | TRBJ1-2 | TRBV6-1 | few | CASSEGTGVNYGYTF | TGTGCCAGCAGTGAAGGGACAGGGGTTAACTATGGCTACACCTTC
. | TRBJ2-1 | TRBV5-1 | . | CASSLGDGYNEQFF | TGCGCCAGCAGCTTGGGGGATGGTTACAATGAGCAGTTCTTC
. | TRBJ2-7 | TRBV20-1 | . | CSASGPFDEQYF | TGCAGTGCGTCGGGACCCTTTGACGAGCAGTACTTC
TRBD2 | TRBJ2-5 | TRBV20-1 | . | CSATGGTVQETQYF | TGCAGTGCAACGGGGGGGACGGTACAAGAGACCCAGTACTTC
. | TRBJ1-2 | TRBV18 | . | CASSPDMSRYGYTF | TGTGCCAGCTCACCAGACATGAGCCGCTATGGCTACACCTTC
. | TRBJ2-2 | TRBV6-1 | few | CAMKNTGELFF | TGTGCCATGAAGAACACCGGGGAGCTGTTTTTT